This T cell receptor beta chain was recorded in a study of CXCR3-negative and CXCR3-positive naive CD8 T cells. Study-wide points: Similarly elevated diversity marked both naive subsets, with memory CD8+ cells showing far lower diversity.

This CDR3 has 13 amino acids. Germline V gives CDR1 LGHNA, CDR2 YSLEER. Notes on this clonotype: Its antigen is still unknown.

UMI-labeled 5' RACE yielded the TRB cDNA libraries. Using the 5' RACE reads, TCRdb records one entry per CDR3 protein without DNA. In total, the table holds around 60,000 distinct CDR3 sequences. The sequence was collected from a human donor in good health. Some clones in this sample may be carry-over from other donors' samples. This chain joins TRBV4-3 and TRBJ1-1; no DNA is available, so the TRBD1 call from TCRdb remains unchecked. The material sequenced was naive CXCR3- CD8+ T cells from blood. Subset specified: CD45RO-CCR7+CD27+CD95- naive CD8+ T cells lacking CXCR3 (TNR3-). The CDR3 sequence is CASRRTGDTEAFF.